Below, 24 T cell receptor beta chains from the same sample are listed, as sequenced in a study of T cells in Graves' hyperthyroidism and ophthalmopathy. Amplification of TCR beta CDR3 regions used RNA as the template. Initially, a first-round RT-PCR of the TCR CDR3 employed the HTBI primer set. From the multiplex PCR reads, TCRdb called clonotypes with MiXCR, one entry per CDR3 protein. The sample includes roughly 300,000 distinct CDR3 sequences, around 20% of them seen just once. The sample taken for sequencing was blood. These receptors were taken from a woman in her forties or fifties with Graves' hyperthyroidism.

This clonotype has more than one count but fewer than ten. V and J are TRBV6-1 and TRBJ2-5; weak D call: TRBD2 (6 bases). Deletions cut 10 bases from V and 5 bases from J, with 14 bases between. This CDR3 has 12 residues. Germline lookup yields CDR1 MNHNS and CDR2 SASEGT. The CDR3 spells CATSWAGETQYF. The CDR3 coding sequence is TGTGCCACCTCTTGGGCGGGGGAGACCCAGTACTTC.

This clonotype was seen repeatedly, ten times or more. V gene TRBV5-1 combines with J gene TRBJ1-1, with D possibly being TRBD1 (5 bases). The CDR3 has 15 residues. The V end was cut by 0 bases, the J end by 1 base, with 10 bases between. Germline V gives CDR1 SGHRS, CDR2 YFSETQ. The CDR3 sequence: CASSLGGLQNTEAFF. CDR3 in DNA: TGCGCCAGCAGCTTGGGGGGACTGCAGAACACTGAAGCTTTCTTT. The variable domain in full, with the rest retrieved from reference TRBV5-1 and TRBJ1-1, is KAGVTQTPRYLIKTRGQQVTLSCSPISGHRSVSWYQQTPGQGLQFLFEYFSETQRNKGNFPGRFSGRQFSNSRSEMNVSTLELGDSALYLCASSLGGLQNTEAFFGQGTRLTVV.

The rearrangement uses TRBV5-4 and TRBJ2-7, with 8 nucleotides matching TRBD2. V lost 4 bases and J lost 7; bases outside the gene matches: 7. In germline, CDR1 is SGHNT, CDR2 YYREEE (reference sequence). CDR3 size: 13 residues. The CDR3 nucleotides read TGTGCCAGCAGCCGCGCAGCGGGAGTTGAGCAGTACTTC. It is translated as CASSRAAGVEQYF.

Points on this clonotype: Since a much larger clone is just one base distant, this may be a read error. The chain recombines TRBV12-3 or TRBV12-4 with TRBJ1-6; a weak D match, TRBD1 (6 bases). The CDR3 runs to 15 residues. CDR3 residues: CASSAGTQYNSPPHF. In DNA form, the CDR3 reads TGTGCCAGCAGCGCCGGGACACAGTATAATTCACCCCCCCACTTT.

This clonotype occurred a few times. The chain joins TRBV7-9 to TRBJ1-3; no definite D call. V lost 3 bases, J lost 1 base, and 4 bases lay in between. CDR1 is SEHNR and CDR2 is FQNEAQ in the germline V gene (reference sequence). The CDR3 extends over 13 amino acids. The DNA for the CDR3 is TGTGCCAGCAGCTTCAATTCTGGAAACACCATATATTTT. Its protein is CASSFNSGNTIYF.

This clonotype was detected ten times or more. The rearrangement links TRBV2 to TRBJ1-3; D call uncertain. Germline V gives CDR1 SNHLY, CDR2 FYNNEI. V dropped 6 bases and J dropped 4 bases, with 10 bases sitting between them. The CDR3 is 13 residues long. The CDR3: CASRAEVGNTIYF. DNA of the CDR3: TGTGCCAGCAGAGCTGAAGTGGGAAACACCATATATTTT.

This clonotype has a count of ten or more. The chain couples TRBV5-1 to TRBJ1-3; D unresolved. The CDR3 is 14 residues long. Germline-derived CDR1 and CDR2 are SGHRS and YFSETQ. V was trimmed by 0 bases and J by 0 bases, leaving 4 bases between them. Written as DNA, the CDR3 is TGCGCCAGCAGCTTGGGGTTCTCTGGAAACACCATATATTTT. Amino acid sequence: CASSLGFSGNTIYF.

This clonotype was observed a handful of times. CDR3 in amino acids: CASREGFDTEAFF. CDR3 DNA sequence: TGTGCCAGCAGGGAGGGGTTTGACACTGAAGCTTTCTTT. The chain is built from TRBV25-1 and TRBJ1-1; D is perhaps TRBD1 (5 bases). Between the trimmed V and J ends, which lost 6 bases and 3 bases, there was a span of 11 bases. The CDR3 has 13 residues. Germline loops: CDR1 MGHDK, CDR2 SYGVNS.

The chain uses TRBV20-1 and TRBJ2-4; the match to TRBD2 covers 7 bases. With V trimmed by 6 bases and J by 3 bases, 8 bases remained unmatched. Germline V CDR1 and CDR2: DFQATT, SNEGSKA (reference sequence). The CDR3 covers 14 residues. As DNA, the CDR3 is TGCAGTGCAACTACCGCTAGCGGCAAAAACATTCAGTACTTC. Its translation is CSATTASGKNIQYF.

The chain uses TRBV5-1 and TRBJ1-1; 7 positions agree with TRBD1. Germline trimming cut 7 bases from V and 7 bases from J; bases unmatched to any gene: 16. The CDR3 is 15 residues long. Germline V lookup: CDR1 SGHRS, CDR2 YFSETQ. This CDR3 reads CASAGTANQLGEAFF. CDR3 coding DNA: TGCGCCAGCGCCGGGACAGCGAATCAGTTGGGTGAAGCTTTCTTT. Variable domain in full (rest from reference TRBV5-1 and TRBJ1-1): KAGVTQTPRYLIKTRGQQVTLSCSPISGHRSVSWYQQTPGQGLQFLFEYFSETQRNKGNFPGRFSGRQFSNSRSEMNVSTLELGDSALYLCASAGTANQLGEAFFGQGTRLTVV.

This chain uses TRBV27 with TRBJ1-1, with 8 positions matching TRBD1. CDR3 size: 12 residues. Germline-derived CDR1 and CDR2 are MNHEY and SMNVEV (reference sequence). J lost 11 bases, V lost 5 bases, and 7 bases had no gene match. The DNA of the CDR3 is TGTGCCAGCAGTGCCCGACAGGGGTGGGCTTTCTTT. Translating gives CASSARQGWAFF.

This clonotype was detected ten times or more. In DNA form, the CDR3 reads TGCAGTGCTAGAGAGGGGGCATGGGAGACCCAGTACTTC. Encoded protein: CSAREGAWETQYF. The J gene is TRBJ2-5, the V gene TRBV20-1; D might be TRBD1 (6 bases). The CDR3 is made up of 13 amino acids. The germline V gene encodes CDR1 DFQATT and CDR2 SNEGSKA (reference sequence). Trimming left V 0 bases short and J 5 bases short, with 10 bases between.

J is TRBJ1-2 and V is TRBV28; no clear D. CDR1 MDHEN and CDR2 SYDVKM come from the germline V gene. V was trimmed by 7 bases and J by 6 bases, leaving 12 bases between them. The CDR3 is 12 amino acids. CDR3 DNA: TGTGCCAGCAAAACAAACCATAATGGCTACACCTTC. Its protein is CASKTNHNGYTF.

This clonotype occurred many times. This chain uses TRBV5-1 with TRBJ2-3; no definite D call. Trimming took off 5 bases at V and 2 bases at J, with 6 bases between the two ends. The CDR3 consists of 12 residues. Germline CDR1 SGHRS, CDR2 YFSETQ. This CDR3 reads CASSIPTDTQYF. CDR3 coding DNA: TGCGCCAGCAGTATCCCCACAGATACGCAGTATTTT.

With regard to this clonotype: This may arise from a read error, as a much more abundant clone is one base away. This chain connects TRBV27 to TRBJ2-1; D gene unclear. This CDR3 region has 15 residues. Germline CDR1 is MNHEY and CDR2 is SMNVEV (reference sequence). Trimming removed 6 bases from V and 10 bases from J, with 22 bases in between. The DNA of the CDR3 is TGTGCCAGCAGCTTAGGCAAGCGAAGGGTTTACGAGCAGTTCTTC. It codes for CASSLGKRRVYEQFF.

This clonotype was detected ten times or more. V is TRBV28 and J is TRBJ1-1; weak D call: TRBD1 (5 bases). Looked up from germline, CDR1 is MDHEN and CDR2 is SYDVKM. Trimming cost V 7 bases and J 4 bases, with 19 bases left between them. The CDR3 sequence is 15 residues long. CDR3 loop: CASTAVTAGTTEAFF. In DNA, the CDR3 is TGTGCCAGCACTGCGGTGACGGCAGGGACCACTGAAGCTTTCTTT.

This clonotype was picked up many times. The chain joins TRBV30 to TRBJ2-1; 13 bases align to TRBD2. The CDR3 has 15 residues. CDR1 is GTSNPN, CDR2 SVGIG, per germline (reference sequence). With V trimmed by 2 bases and J by 7 bases, 5 bases remained unmatched. The CDR3 reads CAWSPGTSGENEQFF. The CDR3 DNA follows: TGTGCCTGGAGTCCCGGGACTAGCGGGGAAAATGAGCAGTTCTTC. Full variable domain (remainder filled in from reference TRBV30 and TRBJ2-1): SQTIHQWPATLVQPVGSPLSLECTVEGTSNPNLYWYRQAAGRGLQLLFYSVGIGQISSEVPQNLSASRPQDRQFILSSKKLLLSDSGFYLCAWSPGTSGENEQFFGPGTRLTVL.

In DNA form, the CDR3 reads TGTGCCAGCAGCCCAAGTAGCATGAACCAAGAGACCCAGTACTTC. Protein sequence: CASSPSSMNQETQYF. V usage is TRBV11-3 and J usage is TRBJ2-5; D gene unclear. V was trimmed by 5 bases and J by 0 bases, leaving 13 bases between them. Germline CDR1 and CDR2: SGHNT and YENEEA. The CDR3 is 15 amino acids.

This chain connects TRBV2 to TRBJ1-4; TRBD1 matches at 8 bases. V was pared by 8 bases and J by 7 bases, with 9 bases of the junction left unmatched. There are 14 residues in the CDR3. Germline CDR1 and CDR2: SNHLY and FYNNEI. The CDR3 protein is CASGRDRGGEKLFF. CDR3 sequence (DNA): TGTGCCAGCGGAAGAGACAGGGGTGGTGAAAAACTGTTTTTT.

This chain links TRBV6-2 or TRBV6-3 with TRBJ1-1; TRBD1 aligns across 7 bases. Germline loops: CDR1 MNHEY, CDR2 SVGEGT. The CDR3 is 19 amino acids. After removal of 6 bases from V and 1 base from J, the junction contained 20 bases not matched to a gene. CDR3 DNA: TGTGCCAGCAGCCTTGATCTACCGACAGGGAGTAGGCGGAACACTGAAGCTTTCTTT. Translated, it gives CASSLDLPTGSRRNTEAFF.

The V call is TRBV7-2, the J call TRBJ1-5; D unresolved. V lost 1 base and J 0 bases, leaving 7 bases between the germline ends. This CDR3 region has 15 residues. The germline V gene has CDR1 SGHTA and CDR2 FQGNSA. CDR3 amino acids: CASSLVQNSNQPQHF. DNA for the CDR3: TGTGCCAGCAGCTTAGTGCAGAATAGCAATCAGCCCCAGCATTTT.

This clonotype was recorded a few times. The chain joins TRBV5-6 to TRBJ1-2; 7 nucleotides line up with TRBD1. The CDR3 runs to 16 residues. J lost 1 base, V lost 2 bases, and 8 bases had no gene match. Germline CDR1 reads SGHDT; CDR2 reads YYEEEE. The CDR3 region is CASSLTQTGSNYGYTF. The CDR3 DNA reads as TGTGCCAGCAGCTTAACCCAGACAGGGAGTAACTATGGCTACACCTTC. Supplemented by reference TRBV5-6 and TRBJ1-2, the full variable domain reads DAGVTQSPTHLIKTRGQQVTLRCSPKSGHDTVSWYQQALGQGPQFIFQYYEEEERQRGNFPDRFSGHQFPNYSSELNVNALLLGDSALYLCASSLTQTGSNYGYTFGSGTRLTVV.

This clonotype came up many times. The chain uses TRBV11-2 and TRBJ2-7; no definite D call. CDR1 and CDR2 from the germline V gene are SGHAT and FQNNGV. The CDR3 covers 12 residues. V lost 0 bases and J 6 bases, leaving 6 bases between the germline ends. The CDR3 spells CASSLDLSEQYF. In nucleotides, the CDR3 is TGTGCCAGCAGCTTAGATTTGAGCGAGCAGTACTTC.

Many counts were recorded for this clonotype. The chain has TRBV6-1 and TRBJ1-2; D remains unclear. V lost 4 bases, J lost 7 bases, and 7 bases lay in between. The CDR3 length is 11 residues. From germline, CDR1 is MNHNS and CDR2 SASEGT. CDR3 nucleotides: TGTGCCAGCAGTGTAATGGGTGGCTACACCTTC. Amino acids: CASSVMGGYTF.